What follows are 7 T cell receptor beta chains derived from one specimen sequenced in a study of cytomegalovirus exposure and HLA in healthy donors. Some clones are missing from TCRdb's copy, which holds only in-frame ones; the method was immunoSEQ multiplex PCR. Among roughly 280,000 clones listed, 65% to 90% were seen once. Sequenced input: PBMCs. These receptors were collected from a young woman in good health and CMV-seronegative.

This chain uses TRBV30 with TRBJ1-2; D perhaps matches TRBD1 (6 bases). The V end lost 7 bases, the J end lost 9 bases, and 30 bases lay between the germline ends. Per germline, CDR1 GTSNPN and CDR2 SVGIG (reference sequence). The CDR3 is 16 amino acids. CDR3: CALLRPSEGGGGRYTF. The CDR3 DNA is TGTGCCTTATTACGCCCTAGCGAAGGTGGGGGGGGCCGCTACACCTTC.

The V call is TRBV30, the J call TRBJ2-3; 8 bases match TRBD2. V was clipped by 2 bases and J by 6 bases; unmatched bases: 13. The germline gives CDR1 GTSNPN, CDR2 SVGIG (reference sequence). CDR3 length: 16 residues. For the CDR3, the DNA is TGTGCCTGGAGTTCCGGGGGACTAGGAATGGGGGATACGCAGTATTTT. Residues: CAWSSGGLGMGDTQYF. Together with reference TRBV30 and TRBJ2-3, the CDR3 gives the full variable domain: SQTIHQWPATLVQPVGSPLSLECTVEGTSNPNLYWYRQAAGRGLQLLFYSVGIGQISSEVPQNLSASRPQDRQFILSSKKLLLSDSGFYLCAWSSGGLGMGDTQYFGPGTRLTVL.

The chain combines TRBV11-2 with TRBJ2-7; D perhaps matches TRBD1 (6 bases). The CDR3 consists of 16 residues. Trimming took 5 bases from V and 2 from J, leaving 19 bases between them. Germline loops: CDR1 SGHAT, CDR2 FQNNGV. The CDR3: CASSHLREGVPYEQYF. The CDR3 nucleotides read TGTGCCAGCAGCCACCTGCGAGAGGGGGTTCCCTACGAGCAGTACTTC.

This clone appeared a single time. The chain joins TRBV29-1 to TRBJ2-3, with TRBD2 matching over 13 bases. From germline, CDR1 is SQVTM and CDR2 ANQGSEA. The CDR3 is 17 residues long. The V gene end was trimmed by 6 bases and the J gene end by 9 bases; junction bases not matched to a gene: 18. The CDR3 DNA reads as TGCAGCGTCCAGACTCACTTACTAGCGGGGGGGCCGAGAACGCAGTATTTT. Translated: CSVQTHLLAGGPRTQYF.

The V call is TRBV5-6, the J call TRBJ1-2, with 11 bases matching TRBD1. This CDR3 comprises 15 residues. With V trimmed by 2 bases and J by 8 bases, 8 bases remained unmatched. Germline V lookup: CDR1 SGHDT, CDR2 YYEEEE. CDR3 sequence reads: CASSFLPGQGGGYTF. For the CDR3, the DNA is TGTGCCAGCAGCTTCTTACCGGGACAGGGGGGCGGCTACACCTTC. Looking up the rest from reference TRBV5-6 and TRBJ1-2 gives the full variable domain: DAGVTQSPTHLIKTRGQQVTLRCSPKSGHDTVSWYQQALGQGPQFIFQYYEEEERQRGNFPDRFSGHQFPNYSSELNVNALLLGDSALYLCASSFLPGQGGGYTFGSGTRLTVV.

This CDR3 is CASSLSGQGGTYEQYF. CDR3 bases: TGTGCCAGTAGTCTCAGTGGACAGGGAGGTACCTACGAGCAGTACTTC. The chain combines TRBV19 with TRBJ2-7; 8 bases are a match to TRBD1. Germline V lookup: CDR1 LNHDA, CDR2 SQIVND (reference sequence). Trimming removed 5 bases from V and 2 bases from J; junction bases left unmatched: 11. The CDR3 loop spans 16 amino acids.

The rearrangement joins TRBV5-6 to TRBJ1-5; 7 nucleotides line up with TRBD1. Trimming at V came to 6 bases and at J to 7 bases, leaving 10 bases not matched to a gene. The CDR3 spans 14 residues. Germline CDR1 SGHDT, CDR2 YYEEEE. CDR3 in amino acids: CASTEGGAGQPQHF. DNA for the CDR3: TGTGCCAGCACCGAAGGGGGCGCAGGGCAGCCCCAGCATTTT.